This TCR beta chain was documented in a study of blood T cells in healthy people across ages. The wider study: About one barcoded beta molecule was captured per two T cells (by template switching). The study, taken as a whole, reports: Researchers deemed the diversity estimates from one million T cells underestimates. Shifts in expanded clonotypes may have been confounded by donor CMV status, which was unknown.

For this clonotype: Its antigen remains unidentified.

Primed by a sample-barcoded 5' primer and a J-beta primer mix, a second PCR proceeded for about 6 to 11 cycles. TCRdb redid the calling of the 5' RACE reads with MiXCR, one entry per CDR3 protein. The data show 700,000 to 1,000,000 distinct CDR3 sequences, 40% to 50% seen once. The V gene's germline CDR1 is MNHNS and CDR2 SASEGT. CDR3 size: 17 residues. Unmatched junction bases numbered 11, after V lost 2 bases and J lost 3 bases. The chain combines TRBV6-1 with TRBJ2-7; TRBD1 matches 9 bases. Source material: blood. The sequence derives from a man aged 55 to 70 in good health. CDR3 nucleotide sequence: TGTGCCAGCAGTGAAAGGGAGAGGGGGACAGGGTACTACGAGCAGTACTTC. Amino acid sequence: CASSERERGTGYYEQYF.